This record concerns one TCR beta chain sequence. Its specificity is unknown. Profiled with immunoSEQ multiplex PCR; TCRdb holds only in-frame clones, not every one. The data contain 13,000 or so clones, roughly 90% of them seen just once; the ten biggest clones take up about 0.24%. The data are from a study of regulatory dendritic cells for organ transplantation. Regarding the study as a whole: Memory CD8+ clonal expansion seemed more limited with regulatory than mature dendritic cells.

From germline, CDR1 is MNHNY and CDR2 SVGAGI (reference sequence). This CDR3 contains 14 residues. Trimming took 11 bases from V and 5 from J; bases not matched to a gene: 10. Sorted subsets were CFSE-labeled and cultured less than 6 days with allogeneic dendritic cells. Naive CD45RA+ and memory CD45RO+ CD4+ or CD8+ T cells were FACS-sorted. The chain links TRBV6-6 to TRBJ2-3; 10 bases are shared with TRBD2. The source of this sequence is a human donor in good health. Sequencing was performed on naive CD8+ T cells from blood cultured with regulatory dendritic cells. Subset meaning: CD45RA+ naive T cells. The CDR3 loop is CAGAAGGRQDTQYF. The CDR3 bases are TGTGCCGGTGCAGCGGGGGGGCGCCAAGATACGCAGTATTTT.